The T cell receptor (beta chain) described here comes from a study of blood T cell repertoires in COVID-19. The overall study: T cells, B-cell-depleted T cells, or PBMCs supplied cDNA or gDNA.

Profiled with immunoSEQ multiplex PCR; TCRdb holds only in-frame clones, not every one. Among about 55,000 clones, over 80% were seen once, and the ten largest hold about 1.4%. This receptor was obtained from a man between 60 and 75 years old with acute or convalescent COVID-19. Sequenced material: peripheral blood.

In DNA form, the CDR3 reads TGTGCCAGCAGTTACTCGATGGATGATCGGGGGACCCAGTACTTC. Protein product: CASSYSMDDRGTQYF. V is TRBV6-6 and J is TRBJ2-5; D possibly corresponds to TRBD2 (5 bases). The CDR3 runs to 15 residues. CDR1 MNHNY and CDR2 SVGAGI come from the germline V gene (reference sequence). Trimming stripped 0 bases from V and 7 bases from J, with 15 bases between.